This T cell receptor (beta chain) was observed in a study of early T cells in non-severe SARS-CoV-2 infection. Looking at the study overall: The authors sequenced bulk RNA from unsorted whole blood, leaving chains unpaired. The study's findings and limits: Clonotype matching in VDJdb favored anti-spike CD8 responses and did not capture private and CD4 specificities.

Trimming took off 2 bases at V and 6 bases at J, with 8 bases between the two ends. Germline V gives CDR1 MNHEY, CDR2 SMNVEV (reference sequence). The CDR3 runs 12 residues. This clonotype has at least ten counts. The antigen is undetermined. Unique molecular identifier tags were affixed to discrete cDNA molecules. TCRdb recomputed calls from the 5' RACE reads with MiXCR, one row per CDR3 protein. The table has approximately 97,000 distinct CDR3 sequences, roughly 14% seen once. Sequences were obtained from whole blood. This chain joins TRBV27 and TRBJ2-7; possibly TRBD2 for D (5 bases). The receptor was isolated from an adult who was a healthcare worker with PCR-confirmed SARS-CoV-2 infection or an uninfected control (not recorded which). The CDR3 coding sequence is TGTGCCAGCAGTTTAATCGGGGTCGAGCAGTACTTC. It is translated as CASSLIGVEQYF.